This is a list of T cell receptor beta chains from one sample in a study of molecular identifiers for immune sequencing clone quantification. TCRdb re-called the PCR reads with MiXCR, one entry per CDR3 protein. Of about 500,000 distinct CDR3 sequences listed, about a fifth were seen once; the top ten hold about 0.8%. The specimen sequenced was naive CD8+ T cells from blood, with Jurkat cell RNA spiked in. These receptors all come from a human donor in good health. Some libraries in this study had Jurkat cell RNA spiked in. CDR3s include the opening cysteine and the closing phenylalanine or tryptophan. The D gene is left open where the match is weak. The size entry is marked missing in some rows and otherwise reads once, few, many or a size class.

clone_size	d_call	v_call	j_call	cdr3_length	cdr3_nt	cdr3_aa
few	NA	TRBV5-3	TRBJ1-2	16	TGTGCCAGCAGCTTGGAGGACACTGGAACGTTCTATGGCTACACCTTC	CASSLEDTGTFYGYTF
few	NA	TRBV7-9	TRBJ2-7	12	TGTGCCGGAGGAGATGGGTCCTACGAGCAGTACTTC	CAGGDGSYEQYF
many	NA	TRBV28	TRBJ2-7	13	TGTGCCAGCAGTTTTGAAGGGCGGTACGAGCAGTACTTC	CASSFEGRYEQYF
NA	NA	TRBV13	TRBJ1-3	16	TGTGCCAGCAGCCAGGCGGTGGCCCCCGGGGAAAACACCATATATTTT	CASSQAVAPGENTIYF
NA	NA	TRBV6-2/TRBV6-3	TRBJ1-4	16	TGTGCCAGCAGTTACGTCGAGGCAGCGATTAATGAAAAACTGTTTTTT	CASSYVEAAINEKLFF
many	NA	TRBV27	TRBJ2-7	14	TGTGCCAGCAGTCACTCCGGGGTACAATACGAGCAGTACTTC	CASSHSGVQYEQYF
few	NA	TRBV7-2	TRBJ2-7	15	TGTGCCAGCAGCTTATACTTTTCAGCGTCCTACGAGCAGTACTTC	CASSLYFSASYEQYF
NA	NA	TRBV20-1	TRBJ2-6	15	TGCAGTGCTAGAGGGGCCGGCTCTGGGGCCAACGTCCCGACTTTC	CSARGAGSGANVPTF
NA	NA	TRBV20-1	TRBJ1-4	14	TGCAGTGCTAGAGGTGGGGGGGACAATGAAAAACTGTTTTTT	CSARGGGDNEKLFF
few	NA	TRBV27	TRBJ1-2	15	TGTGCCAGCAGTTTATCGGCGGAATCAGGCTATGGCTACACCTTC	CASSLSAESGYGYTF
few	TRBD2	TRBV27	TRBJ2-7	13	TGTGCCAGCAGTTTACGGGGGGACCTCGCGCAGTACTTC	CASSLRGDLAQYF
few	NA	TRBV5-5	TRBJ2-2	15	TGTGCCAGCAGCTGGAACAGGGCGTACACCGGGGAGCTGTTTTTT	CASSWNRAYTGELFF
NA	NA	TRBV29-1	TRBJ2-7	13	TGCAGCGTTGAAGACGGTTACTCCTACGAGCAGTACTTC	CSVEDGYSYEQYF
few	NA	TRBV30	TRBJ2-2	11	TGTGCCTGGAGCAATACCGGGGAGCTGTTTTTT	CAWSNTGELFF
many	NA	TRBV21-1	TRBJ2-4	16	TGTGCCAGCAGCAAAGAGGAGGTCAGGGCCAAAAACATTCAGTACTTC	CASSKEEVRAKNIQYF
many	TRBD1	TRBV5-1	TRBJ1-1	13	TGCGCCAGCAGCTGGACAGGGGGCAGTGAAGCTTTCTTT	CASSWTGGSEAFF
many	NA	TRBV30	TRBJ1-6	13	TGTGGAATAGATGGGGGGTCTAATTCACCCCTCCACTTT	CGIDGGSNSPLHF
NA	NA	TRBV28	TRBJ2-7	15	TGTGCCAGCAGTTTTGAGCAGGGGAGCTCCTACGAGCAGTACTTC	CASSFEQGSSYEQYF
many	NA	TRBV4-3	TRBJ2-6	17	TGCGCCAGCAGCCCCAGGCCTGACCTCTCTGGGGCCAACGTCCTGACTTTC	CASSPRPDLSGANVLTF
many	NA	TRBV29-1	TRBJ2-3	14	TGCAGCGTTGACGACTTCACCAGCACAGATACGCAGTATTTT	CSVDDFTSTDTQYF